These T cell receptor beta chains were read from a single sample in a study of cytomegalovirus exposure and HLA in healthy donors. The protocol was immunoSEQ multiplex PCR, while the TCRdb copy is restricted to in-frame clones and leaves out a portion. The top ten hold roughly 1.5% of the sample, which has fewer than 200,000 clones, approximately 62% seen once. The sequenced sample was PBMCs. These receptors were collected from a man over 45 in good health and CMV-seronegative. Both conserved end residues are part of each CDR3. D genes are given only for firm matches. A clone size is listed for some rows: how often the clone was seen (once, few, many), or a class if it is expanded.

D	V	length	size	J	DNA	CDR3
.	TRBV7-2	15	.	TRBJ2-2	TGTGCCAGCAGCTTAGTCGCGGGGAGCACCGGGGAGCTGTTTTTT	CASSLVAGSTGELFF
.	TRBV6-1	14	.	TRBJ2-1	TGTGCCAGCGAGCGGTCCGGGTTGAGGAATGAGCAGTTCTTC	CASERSGLRNEQFF
TRBD1	TRBV7-2	16	.	TRBJ1-5	TGTGCCAGCGGCCTGACAGGGTCTTATAGCAATCAGCCCCAGCATTTT	CASGLTGSYSNQPQHF
TRBD1	TRBV5-1	16	.	TRBJ2-7	TGCGCCAGCAGCTTTGGAGGCGGGACAGGGCGCTACGAGCAGTACTTC	CASSFGGGTGRYEQYF
.	TRBV12-5	12	.	TRBJ2-7	TGTGCTAGTGGTTTGGAATACAGTCAGCAGTACTTC	CASGLEYSQQYF
.	TRBV5-4	15	.	TRBJ2-5	TGTGCCAGCAGCTCCCCCGGGATACGTAAAGAGACCCAGTACTTC	CASSSPGIRKETQYF
.	TRBV5-1	13	.	TRBJ2-1	TGCGCCAGCAGCTCGGACTTTTACAATGAGCAGTTCTTC	CASSSDFYNEQFF
.	TRBV5-1	16	.	TRBJ2-3	TGCGCCAGCAGCTTGGAGATAGCGGTGTCCACAGATACGCAGTATTTT	CASSLEIAVSTDTQYF
TRBD2	TRBV6-1	15	many	TRBJ2-7	TGTGCCAGCAGTGAATCTAGCGGGGATCCCTACGAGCAGTACTTC	CASSESSGDPYEQYF
TRBD2	TRBV7-2	14	.	TRBJ2-3	TGTGCCAGCAGCTTAGCTCTAGCGGGGGCCCGATCGTTATTT	CASSLALAGARSLF
TRBD1	TRBV29-1	13	few	TRBJ2-7	TGCAGCGTTGGGGAACAGGGGGCGAGCGAGCAGTACTTC	CSVGEQGASEQYF
TRBD2	TRBV6-6	13	.	TRBJ2-3	TGTGCCAGCAGTTACGAAGCGGGGGGCACGCAGTATTTT	CASSYEAGGTQYF
TRBD1	TRBV9	15	.	TRBJ1-2	TGTGCCAGCAGCCTACTGACAGGGACTAACTATGGCTACACCTTC	CASSLLTGTNYGYTF
.	TRBV7-9	14	few	TRBJ1-1	TGTGCCAGCAGTTCCCGGGAGACGAACACTGAAGCTTTCTTT	CASSSRETNTEAFF
.	TRBV9	15	once	TRBJ2-3	TGTGCCAGCAGCGTAGAGGGGGTATCCACAGATACGCAGTATTTT	CASSVEGVSTDTQYF
.	TRBV5-4	16	.	TRBJ2-7	TGTGCCAGCAGCCCTCCAGGGGGGCGATATCGGAGCGAGCAGTACTTC	CASSPPGGRYRSEQYF
.	TRBV4-2	16	.	TRBJ2-2	TGTGCCAGCAGCCAAGTTCCGGGTTCGAACACCGGGGAGCTGTCTTTT	CASSQVPGSNTGELSF
TRBD2	TRBV7-8	14	.	TRBJ2-3	TGTGCCAGCAGCTCCGCGGGGGTTCCAGATACGCAGTATTTT	CASSSAGVPDTQYF
.	TRBV28	15	few	TRBJ2-7	TGTGCCAGCAGTTTAGCGGGAACCCTTTCCTACGAGCAGTACTTC	CASSLAGTLSYEQYF
.	TRBV28	16	.	TRBJ2-5	TGTGCCAGCAGTTTTCCCTCCTGGACATCCCAAGAGACCCAGTACTTC	CASSFPSWTSQETQYF
TRBD2	TRBV6-4	16	.	TRBJ2-1	TGTGCCAGCAGCGAACGAGCGGGGGGGCCTTGGAATGAGCAGTTCTTC	CASSERAGGPWNEQFF
.	TRBV7-9	14	few	TRBJ1-1	TGTGCCAGCAGCTTAGTATCGGGGAGAACTGAAGCTTTCTTT	CASSLVSGRTEAFF
.	TRBV28	11	.	TRBJ1-1	TGTGCCAGCCAGGGGAGCACTGAAGCTTTCTTT	CASQGSTEAFF
TRBD1	TRBV18	16	.	TRBJ1-4	TGTGCCAGCTCACCAACCTACAGGGGAGAAGGTGAAAAACTGTTTTTT	CASSPTYRGEGEKLFF
.	TRBV4-2	14	.	TRBJ2-5	TGTGCCAGCAGCCAACTGAGCGGCGGAGAGACCCAGTACTTC	CASSQLSGGETQYF
.	TRBV6-6	15	.	TRBJ2-3	TGTGCCAGCAGTTACTCGAGGCGGGGCACAGATACGCAGTATTTT	CASSYSRRGTDTQYF
.	TRBV7-2	15	few	TRBJ2-5	TGTGCCAGCAGCTTAGCGGGGGCTAGTGGAGAGACCCAGTACTTC	CASSLAGASGETQYF
.	TRBV5-4	16	few	TRBJ2-1	TGTGCCAGCAGCTTGGCCCGGGTAGAGAGCTACAATGAGCAGTTCTTC	CASSLARVESYNEQFF
.	TRBV6-5	15	.	TRBJ2-7	TGTGCCAGCAGGCTCCTACAGGGTTTTCGGTACGAGCAGTACTTC	CASRLLQGFRYEQYF
TRBD1	TRBV19	12	once	TRBJ2-5	TGTGCCACCAGGACAGGGTCCGAGACCCAGTACTTC	CATRTGSETQYF
.	TRBV5-1	15	.	TRBJ1-1	TGCGCCAGCAGCCAAAGACAGACCGAGAACACTGAAGCTTTCTTT	CASSQRQTENTEAFF
TRBD2	TRBV5-1	18	.	TRBJ2-5	TGCGCCAGCAGCTTGTCCCCCGGAGCAGCGGGGGCGAAAGAGACCCAGTACTTC	CASSLSPGAAGAKETQYF
TRBD1	TRBV6-6	13	few	TRBJ1-1	TGTGCCAGCAGTTACGGGGACAGGGTTCTTCTTCTCTTT	CASSYGDRVLLLF
.	TRBV6-1	15	few	TRBJ1-4	TGTGCCGGAAGGCTCTCTGAGGGAACTAATGAAAAACTGTTTTTT	CAGRLSEGTNEKLFF
TRBD1	TRBV4-1	17	.	TRBJ2-1	TGCGCCAGCAGCCAAGATCTCGAGGGGGCACACTACAATGAGCAGTTCTTC	CASSQDLEGAHYNEQFF
TRBD1	TRBV9	16	.	TRBJ2-7	TGTGCCAGCAGCGTAATGGGGGGACAGGGGGTTAACGAGCAGTACTTC	CASSVMGGQGVNEQYF
TRBD2	TRBV5-1	15	.	TRBJ2-2	TGCGCCAGCAGCTTGGCGACTAGCGGTACCGGGGAGCTGTTTTTT	CASSLATSGTGELFF
.	TRBV6-5	13	.	TRBJ2-3	TGTGCCAGCAGTGCGGTGTCCACAGATACGCAGTATTTT	CASSAVSTDTQYF
TRBD1	TRBV19	14	.	TRBJ1-4	TGTGCCAGTAGTATAGGGACAGGGTTTGAAAAACTGTTTTTT	CASSIGTGFEKLFF
.	TRBV9	14	.	TRBJ2-5	TGTGCCAGCAGCCCAAGGGGCAGGGCCGAGACCCAGTACTTC	CASSPRGRAETQYF
.	TRBV2	14	many	TRBJ2-7	TGTGCCAGCAGCGCCGAGGCTAAGACAGACGTGCAGTACTTC	CASSAEAKTDVQYF